This TCR beta chain was recorded in a study of identical twins. Each CDR3 protein gets one entry after TCRdb re-called the 5' RACE reads with MiXCR. The sample has about 240,000 distinct CDR3 sequences; 10% are singletons. The CDR3 contains 16 residues. The V gene lost 0 bases and the J gene lost 2 bases, with 12 bases spanning the gap. In germline, CDR1 is KGHSH, CDR2 LQKENI. This clonotype was seen ten or more times. This chain connects TRBV18 to TRBJ2-3; the D is unclear. Sequenced sample: memory T cells sorted from blood. The receptor comes from a man aged 50 to 60 in good health. In nucleotides, the CDR3 is TGTGCCAGCTCACCACCGAGGTTTGGCTACACAGATACGCAGTATTTT. Its protein product is CASSPPRFGYTDTQYF.